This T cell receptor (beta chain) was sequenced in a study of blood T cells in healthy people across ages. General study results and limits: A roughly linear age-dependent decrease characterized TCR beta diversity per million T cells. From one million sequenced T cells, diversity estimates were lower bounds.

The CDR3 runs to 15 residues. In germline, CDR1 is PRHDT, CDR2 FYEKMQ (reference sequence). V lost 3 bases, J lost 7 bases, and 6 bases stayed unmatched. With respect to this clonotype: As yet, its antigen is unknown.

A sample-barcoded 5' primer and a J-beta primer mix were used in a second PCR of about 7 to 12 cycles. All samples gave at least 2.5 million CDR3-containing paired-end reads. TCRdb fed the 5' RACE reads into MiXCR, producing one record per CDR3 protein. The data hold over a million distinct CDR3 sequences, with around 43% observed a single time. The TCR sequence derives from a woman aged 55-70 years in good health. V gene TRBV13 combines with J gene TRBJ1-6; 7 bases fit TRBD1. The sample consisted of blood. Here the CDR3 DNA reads TGTGCCAGCAGCTTCAGGACAGGTGGGAATTCACCCCTCCACTTT. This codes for CASSFRTGGNSPLHF.